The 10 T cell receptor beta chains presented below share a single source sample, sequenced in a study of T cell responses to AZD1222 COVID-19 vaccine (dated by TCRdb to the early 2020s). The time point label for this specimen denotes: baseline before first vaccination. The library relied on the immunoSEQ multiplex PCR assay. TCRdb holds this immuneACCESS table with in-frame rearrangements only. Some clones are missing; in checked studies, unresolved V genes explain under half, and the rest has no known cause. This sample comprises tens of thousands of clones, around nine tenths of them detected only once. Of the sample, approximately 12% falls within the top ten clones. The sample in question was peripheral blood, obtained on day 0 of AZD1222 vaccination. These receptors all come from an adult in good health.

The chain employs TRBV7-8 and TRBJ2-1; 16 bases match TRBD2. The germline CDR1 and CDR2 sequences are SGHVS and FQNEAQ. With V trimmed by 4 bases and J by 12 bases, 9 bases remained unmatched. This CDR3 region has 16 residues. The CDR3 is CASSSPGTSGGAGQFF. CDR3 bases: TGTGCCAGCAGCTCCCCGGGGACTAGCGGGGGGGCCGGGCAGTTCTTC. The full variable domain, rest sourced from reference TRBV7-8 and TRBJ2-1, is GAGVSQSPRYKVAKRGQDVALRCDPISGHVSLFWYQQALGQGPEFLTYFQNEAQLDKSGLPSDRFFAERPEGSVSTLKIQRTQQEDSAVYLCASSSPGTSGGAGQFFGPGTRLTVL.

The DNA of the CDR3 is TGTGCCAGCAGCTTATTTTCGGGCAGGGAGAGGACCGGGGAGCTGTTTTTT. It specifies CASSLFSGRERTGELFF. The genes are TRBV7-8 and TRBJ2-2; the D call may be TRBD1 or TRBD2 (5 bases each). CDR3 length: 17 residues. V gave up 2 bases and J gave up 5 bases, with 18 bases separating them. In germline, CDR1 is SGHVS, CDR2 FQNEAQ.

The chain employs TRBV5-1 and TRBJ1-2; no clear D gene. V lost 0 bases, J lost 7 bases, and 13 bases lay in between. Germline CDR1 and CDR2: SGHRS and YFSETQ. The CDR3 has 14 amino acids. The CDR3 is CASSLEYSSRGYTF. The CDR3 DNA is TGCGCCAGCAGCTTGGAGTACAGCTCACGTGGCTACACCTTC.

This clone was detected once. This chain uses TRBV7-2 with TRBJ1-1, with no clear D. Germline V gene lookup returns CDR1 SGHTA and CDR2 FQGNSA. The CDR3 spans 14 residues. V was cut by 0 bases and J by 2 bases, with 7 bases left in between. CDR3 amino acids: CASSLAGINTEAFF. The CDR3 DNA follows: TGTGCCAGCAGCTTAGCTGGGATAAACACTGAAGCTTTCTTT.

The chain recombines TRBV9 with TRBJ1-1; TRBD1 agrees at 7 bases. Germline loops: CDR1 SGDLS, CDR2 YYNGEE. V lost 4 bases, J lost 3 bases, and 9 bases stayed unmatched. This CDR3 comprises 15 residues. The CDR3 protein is CASSPRQGGDTEAFF. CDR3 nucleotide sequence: TGTGCCAGCAGCCCCCGACAGGGAGGGGACACTGAAGCTTTCTTT.

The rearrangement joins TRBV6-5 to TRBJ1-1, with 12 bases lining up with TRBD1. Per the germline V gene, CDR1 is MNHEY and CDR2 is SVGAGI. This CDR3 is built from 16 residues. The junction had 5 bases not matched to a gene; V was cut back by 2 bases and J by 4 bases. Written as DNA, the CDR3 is TGTGCCAGCAGTTACGGGACAGGGGGCCGGGGCACTGAAGCTTTCTTT. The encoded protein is CASSYGTGGRGTEAFF.

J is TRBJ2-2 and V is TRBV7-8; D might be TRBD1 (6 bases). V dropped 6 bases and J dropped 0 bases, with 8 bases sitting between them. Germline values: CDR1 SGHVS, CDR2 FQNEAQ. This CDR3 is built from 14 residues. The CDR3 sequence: CASSSGANTGELFF. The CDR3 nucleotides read TGTGCCAGCAGTTCAGGGGCGAACACCGGGGAGCTGTTTTTT. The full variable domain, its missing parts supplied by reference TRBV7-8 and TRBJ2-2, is GAGVSQSPRYKVAKRGQDVALRCDPISGHVSLFWYQQALGQGPEFLTYFQNEAQLDKSGLPSDRFFAERPEGSVSTLKIQRTQQEDSAVYLCASSSGANTGELFFGEGSRLTVL.

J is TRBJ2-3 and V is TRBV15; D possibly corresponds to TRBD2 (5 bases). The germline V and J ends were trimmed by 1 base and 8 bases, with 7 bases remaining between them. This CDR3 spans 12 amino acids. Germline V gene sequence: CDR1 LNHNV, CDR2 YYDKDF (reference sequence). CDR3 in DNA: TGTGCCACCAGCAGAGGGGAGCCTACGCAGTATTTT. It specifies CATSRGEPTQYF.

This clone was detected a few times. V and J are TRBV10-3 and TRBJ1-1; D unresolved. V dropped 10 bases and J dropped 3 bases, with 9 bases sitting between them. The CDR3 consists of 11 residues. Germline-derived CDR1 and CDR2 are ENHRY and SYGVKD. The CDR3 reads CAKPRHTEAFF. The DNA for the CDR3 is TGTGCCAAACCTAGGCACACTGAAGCTTTCTTT.

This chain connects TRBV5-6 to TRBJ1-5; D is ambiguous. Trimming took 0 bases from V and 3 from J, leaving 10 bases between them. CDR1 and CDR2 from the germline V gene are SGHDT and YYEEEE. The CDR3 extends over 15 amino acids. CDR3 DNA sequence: TGTGCCAGCAGCTTGGAACGGGCCCCCAATCAGCCCCAGCATTTT. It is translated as CASSLERAPNQPQHF.